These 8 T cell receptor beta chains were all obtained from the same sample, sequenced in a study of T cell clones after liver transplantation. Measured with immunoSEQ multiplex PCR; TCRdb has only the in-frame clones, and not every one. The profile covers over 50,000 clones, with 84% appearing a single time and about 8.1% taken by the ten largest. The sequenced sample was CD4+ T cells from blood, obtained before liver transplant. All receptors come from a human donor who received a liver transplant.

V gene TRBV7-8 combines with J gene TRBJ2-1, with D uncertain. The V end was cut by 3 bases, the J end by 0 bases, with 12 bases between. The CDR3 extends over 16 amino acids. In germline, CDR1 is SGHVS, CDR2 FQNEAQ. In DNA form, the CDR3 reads TGTGCCAGCAGCTTCGCGAAGCGCATCTCCTACAATGAGCAGTTCTTC. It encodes CASSFAKRISYNEQFF.

In DNA form, the CDR3 reads TGCAGCGGGACTAGCGGGTTCTCCTACGAGCAGTACTTC. Amino acid sequence: CSGTSGFSYEQYF. The chain employs TRBV29-1 and TRBJ2-7; 11 bases match TRBD2. Germline V CDR1 and CDR2: SQVTM, ANQGSEA. The CDR3 has 13 amino acids. Trimming cost V 7 bases and J 0 bases; bases outside gene matches: 2.

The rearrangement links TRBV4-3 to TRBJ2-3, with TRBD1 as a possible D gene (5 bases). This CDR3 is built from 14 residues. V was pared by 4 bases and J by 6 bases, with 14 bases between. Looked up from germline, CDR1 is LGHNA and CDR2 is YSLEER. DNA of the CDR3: TGCGCCAGCAGCCGTGAGCTAGGGGTCGATACGCAGTATTTT. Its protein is CASSRELGVDTQYF.

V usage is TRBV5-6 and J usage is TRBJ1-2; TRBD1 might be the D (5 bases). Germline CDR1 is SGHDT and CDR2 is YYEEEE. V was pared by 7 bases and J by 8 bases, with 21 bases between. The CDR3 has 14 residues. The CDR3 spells CASLFGAAREGYTF. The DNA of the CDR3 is TGTGCCAGCCTTTTTGGGGCGGCCCGGGAGGGCTACACCTTC. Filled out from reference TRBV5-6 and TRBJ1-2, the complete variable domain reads DAGVTQSPTHLIKTRGQQVTLRCSPKSGHDTVSWYQQALGQGPQFIFQYYEEEERQRGNFPDRFSGHQFPNYSSELNVNALLLGDSALYLCASLFGAAREGYTFGSGTRLTVV.

This chain's CDR3 is CASSPGQGLGKLFF. CDR3 DNA: TGTGCCAGCAGTCCTGGACAGGGACTAGGAAAACTGTTTTTT. V gene TRBV28 combines with J gene TRBJ1-4; 8 bases are shared with TRBD1. This CDR3 spans 14 amino acids. J gave up 10 bases and V 5 bases, and 9 bases lay outside the gene matches. Germline loops: CDR1 MDHEN, CDR2 SYDVKM. Supplemented by reference TRBV28 and TRBJ1-4, the full variable domain reads DVKVTQSSRYLVKRTGEKVFLECVQDMDHENMFWYRQDPGLGLRLIYFSYDVKMKEKGDIPEGYSVSREKKERFSLILESASTNQTSMYLCASSPGQGLGKLFFGSGTQLSVL.

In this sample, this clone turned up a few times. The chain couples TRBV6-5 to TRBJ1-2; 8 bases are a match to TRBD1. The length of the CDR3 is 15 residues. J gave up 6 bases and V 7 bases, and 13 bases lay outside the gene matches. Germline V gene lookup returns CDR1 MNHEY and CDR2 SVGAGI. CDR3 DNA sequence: TGTGCCAGCACCCCGGGCGGGACAGGCTTACATGGCTACACCTTC. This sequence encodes CASTPGGTGLHGYTF.

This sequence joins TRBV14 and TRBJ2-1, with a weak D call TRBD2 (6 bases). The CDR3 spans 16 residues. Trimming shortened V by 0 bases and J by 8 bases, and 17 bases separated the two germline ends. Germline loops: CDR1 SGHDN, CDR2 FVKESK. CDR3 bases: TGTGCCAGCAGCCAAGAGCGGGGCGGCTCTATGGATGAGCAGTTCTTC. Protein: CASSQERGGSMDEQFF. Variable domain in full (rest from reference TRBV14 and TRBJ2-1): EAGVTQFPSHSVIEKGQTVTLRCDPISGHDNLYWYRRVMGKEIKFLLHFVKESKQDESGMPNNRFLAERTGGTYSTLKVQPAELEDSGVYFCASSQERGGSMDEQFFGPGTRLTVL.

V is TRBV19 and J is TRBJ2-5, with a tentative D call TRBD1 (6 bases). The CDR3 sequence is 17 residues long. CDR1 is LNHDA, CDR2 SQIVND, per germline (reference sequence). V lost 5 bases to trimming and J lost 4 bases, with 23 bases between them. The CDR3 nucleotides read TGTGCCAGTAGTTCCCACCTCAGGGGCGCTTCTGGAGAGACCCAGTACTTC. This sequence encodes CASSSHLRGASGETQYF.